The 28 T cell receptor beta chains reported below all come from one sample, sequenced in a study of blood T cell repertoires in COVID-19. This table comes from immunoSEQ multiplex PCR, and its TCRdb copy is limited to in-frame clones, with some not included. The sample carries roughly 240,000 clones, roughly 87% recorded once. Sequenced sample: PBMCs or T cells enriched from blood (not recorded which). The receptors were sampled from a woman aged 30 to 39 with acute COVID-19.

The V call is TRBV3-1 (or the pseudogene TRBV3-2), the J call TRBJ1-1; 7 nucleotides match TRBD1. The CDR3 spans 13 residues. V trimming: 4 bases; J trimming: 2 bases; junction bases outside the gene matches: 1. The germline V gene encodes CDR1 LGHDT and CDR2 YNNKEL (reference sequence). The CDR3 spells CASSRDSNTEAFF. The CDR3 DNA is TGTGCCAGCAGCCGGGACAGTAACACTGAAGCTTTCTTT.

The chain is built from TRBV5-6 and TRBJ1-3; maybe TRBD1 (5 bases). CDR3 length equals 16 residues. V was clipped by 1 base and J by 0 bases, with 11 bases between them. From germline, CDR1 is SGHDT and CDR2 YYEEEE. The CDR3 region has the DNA TGTGCCAGCAGCTTGAGGGGCAGGCGCTCTGGAAACACCATATATTTT. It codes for CASSLRGRRSGNTIYF.

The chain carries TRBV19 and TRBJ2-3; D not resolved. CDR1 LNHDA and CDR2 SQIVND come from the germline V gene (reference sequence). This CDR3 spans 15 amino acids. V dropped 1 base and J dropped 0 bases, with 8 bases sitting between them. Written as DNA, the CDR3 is TGTGCCAGTAGTATAGGTGGGCTGAGCACAGATACGCAGTATTTT. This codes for CASSIGGLSTDTQYF. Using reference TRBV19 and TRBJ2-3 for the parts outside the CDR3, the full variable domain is DGGITQSPKYLFRKEGQNVTLSCEQNLNHDAMYWYRQDPGQGLRLIYYSQIVNDFQKGDIAEGYSVSREKKESFPLTVTSAQKNPTAFYLCASSIGGLSTDTQYFGPGTRLTVL.

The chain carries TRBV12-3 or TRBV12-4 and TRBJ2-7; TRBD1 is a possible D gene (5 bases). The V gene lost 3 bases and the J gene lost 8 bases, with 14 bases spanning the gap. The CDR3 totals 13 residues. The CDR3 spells CASSLPGRRKQYF. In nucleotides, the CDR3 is TGTGCCAGCAGTTTGCCAGGGCGGAGAAAGCAGTACTTC.

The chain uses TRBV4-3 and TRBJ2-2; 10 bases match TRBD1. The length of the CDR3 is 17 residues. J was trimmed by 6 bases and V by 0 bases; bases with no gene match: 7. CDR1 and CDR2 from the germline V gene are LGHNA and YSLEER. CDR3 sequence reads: CASSQDGQGGYAGELFF. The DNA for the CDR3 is TGCGCCAGCAGCCAAGATGGACAGGGGGGGTATGCCGGGGAGCTGTTTTTT.

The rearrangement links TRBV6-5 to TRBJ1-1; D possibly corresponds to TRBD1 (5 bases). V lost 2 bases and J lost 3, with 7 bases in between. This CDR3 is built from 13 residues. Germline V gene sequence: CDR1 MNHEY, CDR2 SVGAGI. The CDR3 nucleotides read TGTGCCAGCAGTTACAGGGACTACACTGAAGCTTTCTTT. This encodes CASSYRDYTEAFF.

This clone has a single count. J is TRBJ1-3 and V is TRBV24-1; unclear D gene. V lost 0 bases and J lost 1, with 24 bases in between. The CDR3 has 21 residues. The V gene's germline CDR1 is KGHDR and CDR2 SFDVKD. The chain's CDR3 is CATSDLHGSLRAHSSGNTIYF. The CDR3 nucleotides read TGTGCCACCAGTGATTTGCATGGCAGTCTGAGGGCTCATTCGTCTGGAAACACCATATATTTT.

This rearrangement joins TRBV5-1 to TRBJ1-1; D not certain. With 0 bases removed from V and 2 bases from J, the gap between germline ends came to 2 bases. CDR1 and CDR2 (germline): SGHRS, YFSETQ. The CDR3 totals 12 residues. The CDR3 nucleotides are TGCGCCAGCAGCTTGGCTAACACTGAAGCTTTCTTT. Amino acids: CASSLANTEAFF.

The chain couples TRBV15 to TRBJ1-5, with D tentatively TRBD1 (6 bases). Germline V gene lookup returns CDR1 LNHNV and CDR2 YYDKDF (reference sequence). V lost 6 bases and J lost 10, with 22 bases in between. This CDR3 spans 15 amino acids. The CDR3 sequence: CATSREAGQRQPQHF. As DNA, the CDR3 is TGTGCCACCAGTCGAGAGGCTGGACAGCGCCAACCCCAGCATTTT.

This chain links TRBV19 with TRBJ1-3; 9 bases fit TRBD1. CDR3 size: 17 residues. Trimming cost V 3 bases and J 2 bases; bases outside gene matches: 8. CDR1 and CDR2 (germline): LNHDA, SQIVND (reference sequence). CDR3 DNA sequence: TGTGCCAGTAGTATCTCACTGGACAGGGGCGCTGGAAACACCATATATTTT. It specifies CASSISLDRGAGNTIYF.

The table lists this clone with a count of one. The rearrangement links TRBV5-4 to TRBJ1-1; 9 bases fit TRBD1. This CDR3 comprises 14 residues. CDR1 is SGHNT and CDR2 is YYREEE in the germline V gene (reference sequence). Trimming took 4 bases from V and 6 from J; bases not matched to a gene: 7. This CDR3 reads CASSVTGGRAEAFF. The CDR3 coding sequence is TGTGCCAGCAGCGTGACAGGGGGTAGGGCTGAAGCTTTCTTT.

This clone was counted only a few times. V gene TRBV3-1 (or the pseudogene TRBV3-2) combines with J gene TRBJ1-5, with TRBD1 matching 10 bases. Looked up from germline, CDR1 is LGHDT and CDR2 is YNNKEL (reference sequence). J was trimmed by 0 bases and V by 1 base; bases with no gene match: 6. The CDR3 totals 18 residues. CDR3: CASSQVSGTGDSNQPQHF. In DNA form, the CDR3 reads TGTGCCAGCAGCCAAGTCTCCGGGACAGGGGATAGCAATCAGCCCCAGCATTTT.

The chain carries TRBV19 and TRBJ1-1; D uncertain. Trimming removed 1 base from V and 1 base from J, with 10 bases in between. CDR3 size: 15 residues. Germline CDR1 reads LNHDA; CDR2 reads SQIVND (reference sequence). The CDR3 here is CASSIGRLRNTEAFF. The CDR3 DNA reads TGTGCCAGTAGTATAGGTCGACTGAGGAACACTGAAGCTTTCTTT.

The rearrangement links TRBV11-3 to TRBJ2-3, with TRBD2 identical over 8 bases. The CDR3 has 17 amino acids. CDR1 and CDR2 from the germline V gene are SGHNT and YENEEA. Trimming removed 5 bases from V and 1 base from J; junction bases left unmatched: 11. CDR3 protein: CASSRRSGGYGTDTQYF. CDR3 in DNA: TGTGCCAGCAGCCGTCGGAGCGGGGGATACGGCACAGATACGCAGTATTTT.

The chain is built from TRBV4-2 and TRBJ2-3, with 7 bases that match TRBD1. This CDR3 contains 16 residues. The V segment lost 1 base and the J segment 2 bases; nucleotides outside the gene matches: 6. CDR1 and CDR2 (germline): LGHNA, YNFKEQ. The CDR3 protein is CASSQGGTENTDTQYF. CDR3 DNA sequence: TGTGCCAGCAGCCAAGGGGGGACAGAAAACACAGATACGCAGTATTTT.

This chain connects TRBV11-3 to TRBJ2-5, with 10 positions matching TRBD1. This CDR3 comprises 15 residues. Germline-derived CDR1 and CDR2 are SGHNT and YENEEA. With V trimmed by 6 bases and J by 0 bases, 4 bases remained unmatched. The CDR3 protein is CASSSGTGDQETQYF. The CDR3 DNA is TGTGCCAGCAGTTCCGGGACAGGGGACCAAGAGACCCAGTACTTC.

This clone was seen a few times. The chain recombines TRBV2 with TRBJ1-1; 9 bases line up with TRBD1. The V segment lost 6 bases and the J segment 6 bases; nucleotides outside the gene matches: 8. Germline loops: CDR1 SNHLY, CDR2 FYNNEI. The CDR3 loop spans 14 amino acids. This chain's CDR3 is CASSDDRGIAEAFF. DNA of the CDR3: TGTGCCAGCAGCGATGACAGGGGGATCGCTGAAGCTTTCTTT.

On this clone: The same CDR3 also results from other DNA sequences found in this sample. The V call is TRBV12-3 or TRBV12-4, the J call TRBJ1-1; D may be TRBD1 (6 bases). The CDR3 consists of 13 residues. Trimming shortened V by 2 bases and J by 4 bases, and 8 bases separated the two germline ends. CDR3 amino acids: CASSLQGGTEAFF. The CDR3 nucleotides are TGTGCCAGCAGTTTACAAGGGGGCACTGAAGCTTTCTTT.

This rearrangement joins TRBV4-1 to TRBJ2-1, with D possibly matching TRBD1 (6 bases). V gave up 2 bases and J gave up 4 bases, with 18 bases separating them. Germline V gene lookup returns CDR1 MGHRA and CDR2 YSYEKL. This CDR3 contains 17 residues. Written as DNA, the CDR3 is TGCGCCAGCAGCCAACCCAAGTTTAGACAGGCATACAATGAGCAGTTCTTC. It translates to CASSQPKFRQAYNEQFF.

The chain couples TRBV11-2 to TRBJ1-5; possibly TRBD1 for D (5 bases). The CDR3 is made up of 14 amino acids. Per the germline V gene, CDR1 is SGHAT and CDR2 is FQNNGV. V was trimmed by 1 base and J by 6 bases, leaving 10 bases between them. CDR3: CASSLAGGSQPQHF. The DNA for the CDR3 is TGTGCCAGCAGCTTAGCCGGGGGAAGTCAGCCCCAGCATTTT.

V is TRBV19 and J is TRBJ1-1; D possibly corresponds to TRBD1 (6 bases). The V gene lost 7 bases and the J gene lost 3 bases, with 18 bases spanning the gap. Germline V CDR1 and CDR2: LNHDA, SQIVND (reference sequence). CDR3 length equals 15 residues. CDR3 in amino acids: CASKGVRGGDTEAFF. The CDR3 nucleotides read TGTGCCAGTAAGGGAGTCAGGGGAGGGGACACTGAAGCTTTCTTT. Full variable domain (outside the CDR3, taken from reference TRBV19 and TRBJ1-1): DGGITQSPKYLFRKEGQNVTLSCEQNLNHDAMYWYRQDPGQGLRLIYYSQIVNDFQKGDIAEGYSVSREKKESFPLTVTSAQKNPTAFYLCASKGVRGGDTEAFFGQGTRLTVV.

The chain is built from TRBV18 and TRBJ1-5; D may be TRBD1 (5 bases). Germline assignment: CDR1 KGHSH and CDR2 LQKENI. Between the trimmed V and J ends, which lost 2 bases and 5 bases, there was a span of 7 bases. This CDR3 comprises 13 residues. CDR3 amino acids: CASSPNRHQPQHF. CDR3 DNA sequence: TGTGCCAGCTCACCAAACAGGCATCAGCCCCAGCATTTT.

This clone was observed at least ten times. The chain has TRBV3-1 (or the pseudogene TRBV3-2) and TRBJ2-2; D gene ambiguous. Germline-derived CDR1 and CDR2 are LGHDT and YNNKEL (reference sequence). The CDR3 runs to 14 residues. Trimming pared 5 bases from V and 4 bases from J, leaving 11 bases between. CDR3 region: CASSWLGGTGELFF. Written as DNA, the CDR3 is TGTGCCAGCAGCTGGCTCGGCGGCACCGGGGAGCTGTTTTTT.

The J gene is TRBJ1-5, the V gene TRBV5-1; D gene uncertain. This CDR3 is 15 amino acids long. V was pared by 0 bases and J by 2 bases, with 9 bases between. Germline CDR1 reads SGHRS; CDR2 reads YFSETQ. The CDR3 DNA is TGCGCCAGCAGCTTGGAGGGAGGCGGCAATCAGCCCCAGCATTTT. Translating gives CASSLEGGGNQPQHF.

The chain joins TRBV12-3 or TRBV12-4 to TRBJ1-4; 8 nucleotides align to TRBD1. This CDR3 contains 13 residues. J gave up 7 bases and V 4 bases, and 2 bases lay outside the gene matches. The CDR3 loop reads CASSSGGSEKLFF. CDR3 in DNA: TGTGCCAGCAGTTCAGGGGGCAGTGAAAAACTGTTTTTT.

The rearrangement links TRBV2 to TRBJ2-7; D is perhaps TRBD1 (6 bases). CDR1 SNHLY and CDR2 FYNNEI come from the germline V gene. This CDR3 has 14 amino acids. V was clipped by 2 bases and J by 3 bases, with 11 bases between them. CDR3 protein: CASSERDTSYEQYF. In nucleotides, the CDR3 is TGTGCCAGCAGTGAAAGGGACACCAGCTACGAGCAGTACTTC.

CDR3 sequence: CASSALDLPNSPLHF. The CDR3 DNA is TGTGCCAGCAGTGCCTTGGACTTACCGAATTCACCCCTCCACTTT. The J gene is TRBJ1-6, the V gene TRBV25-1; D is unclear. The ends were cut back, 4 bases at V and 7 bases at J, with 14 bases in the middle. The CDR3 runs 15 residues. CDR1 and CDR2 (germline): MGHDK, SYGVNS.

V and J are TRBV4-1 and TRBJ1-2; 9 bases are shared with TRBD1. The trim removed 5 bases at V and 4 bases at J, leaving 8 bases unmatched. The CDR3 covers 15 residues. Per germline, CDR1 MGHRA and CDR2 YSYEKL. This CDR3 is CASSGRTGDIYGYTF. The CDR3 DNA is TGCGCCAGCAGCGGTCGGACAGGGGATATCTATGGCTACACCTTC.